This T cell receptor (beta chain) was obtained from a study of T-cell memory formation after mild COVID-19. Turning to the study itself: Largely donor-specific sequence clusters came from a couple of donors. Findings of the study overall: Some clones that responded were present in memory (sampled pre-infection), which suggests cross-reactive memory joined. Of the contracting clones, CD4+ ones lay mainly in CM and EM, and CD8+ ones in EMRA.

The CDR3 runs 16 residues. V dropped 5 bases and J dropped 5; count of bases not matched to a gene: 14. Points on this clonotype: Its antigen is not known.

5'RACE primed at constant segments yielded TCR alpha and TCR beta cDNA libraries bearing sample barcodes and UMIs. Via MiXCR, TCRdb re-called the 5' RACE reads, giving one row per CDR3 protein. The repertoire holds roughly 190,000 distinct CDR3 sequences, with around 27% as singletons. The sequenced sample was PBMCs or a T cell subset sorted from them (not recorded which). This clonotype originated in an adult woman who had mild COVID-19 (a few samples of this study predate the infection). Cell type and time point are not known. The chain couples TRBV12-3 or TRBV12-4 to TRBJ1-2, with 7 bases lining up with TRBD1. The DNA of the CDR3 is TGTGCCAGCAGTCGGTCCGGGACAGAGGCGGTTTATGGCTACACCTTC. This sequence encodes CASSRSGTEAVYGYTF.